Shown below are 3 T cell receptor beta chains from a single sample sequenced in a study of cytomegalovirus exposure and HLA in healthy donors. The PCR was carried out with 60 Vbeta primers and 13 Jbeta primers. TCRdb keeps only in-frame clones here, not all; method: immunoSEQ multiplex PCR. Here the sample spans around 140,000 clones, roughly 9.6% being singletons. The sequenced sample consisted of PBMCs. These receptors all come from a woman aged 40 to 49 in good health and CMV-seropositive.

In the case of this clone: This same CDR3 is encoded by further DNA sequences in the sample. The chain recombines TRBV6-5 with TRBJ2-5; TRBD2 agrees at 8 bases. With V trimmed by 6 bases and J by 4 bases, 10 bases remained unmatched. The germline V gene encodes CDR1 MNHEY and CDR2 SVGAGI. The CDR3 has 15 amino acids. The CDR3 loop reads CASSLSGGGGETQYF. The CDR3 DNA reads TGTGCCAGCAGCCTCAGCGGGGGCGGGGGAGAGACCCAGTACTTC.

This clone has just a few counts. CDR3 bases: TGTGCCAGCAGGGGGGACAGGGGGCTGAATCAGCCCCAGCATTTT. This codes for CASRGDRGLNQPQHF. The gene calls are TRBV2 and TRBJ1-5, with 12 bases lining up with TRBD1. Germline-derived CDR1 and CDR2 are SNHLY and FYNNEI. V was pared by 6 bases and J by 4 bases, with 4 bases of the junction left unmatched. There are 15 residues in the CDR3.

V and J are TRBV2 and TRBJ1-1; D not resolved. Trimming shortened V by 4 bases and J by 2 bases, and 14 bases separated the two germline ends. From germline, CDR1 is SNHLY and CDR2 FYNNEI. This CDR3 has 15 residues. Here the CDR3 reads CASSGSPGANTEAFF. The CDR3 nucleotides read TGTGCCAGCAGTGGATCTCCAGGCGCAAACACTGAAGCTTTCTTT.